These 10 T cell receptor beta chains originate from one sample sequenced in a study of cytomegalovirus exposure and HLA in healthy donors. PCR amplification relied on 60 Vbeta primers (plus 13 Jbeta primers). Repertoires were generated with immunoSEQ multiplex PCR, while TCRdb's copy carries only in-frame clones and drops some. The data show some 120,000 clones, around 70% seen once. Sequencing used PBMCs. The receptor set was obtained from a man younger than 40 in good health and CMV-seropositive.

The V call is TRBV2, the J call TRBJ2-4; no firm D call. The length of the CDR3 is 14 residues. Germline lookup yields CDR1 SNHLY and CDR2 FYNNEI. The V gene lost 6 bases and the J gene lost 1 base, with 10 bases spanning the gap. The CDR3 here is CASSLRSAKNIQYF. Here the CDR3 DNA reads TGTGCCAGCAGCCTCAGGTCGGCCAAAAACATTCAGTACTTC.

V usage is TRBV11-1 and J usage is TRBJ2-3; 12 positions agree with TRBD2. Losses at the gene ends were 5 bases for V and 2 bases for J; bases not matched to a gene: 5. The length of the CDR3 is 16 residues. Per the germline V gene, CDR1 is SGHAT and CDR2 is FQDESV (reference sequence). CDR3 amino acids: CASSPRLAGATDTQYF. CDR3 nucleotides: TGTGCCAGCAGCCCTCGACTAGCGGGGGCCACAGATACGCAGTATTTT.

The chain joins TRBV7-2 to TRBJ1-1, with D tentatively TRBD1 (6 bases). Per germline, CDR1 SGHTA and CDR2 FQGNSA. Trimming stripped 3 bases from V and 2 bases from J, with 10 bases between. The CDR3 loop spans 14 amino acids. CDR3 sequence (DNA): TGTGCCAGCAGCTTTTCACAGGGAAACACTGAAGCTTTCTTT. It specifies CASSFSQGNTEAFF.

The gene calls are TRBV2 and TRBJ2-3; 8 nucleotides align to TRBD2. Germline loops: CDR1 SNHLY, CDR2 FYNNEI. The CDR3 has 15 residues. The ends lost 4 bases at V and 6 bases at J; junction bases unmatched: 9. The CDR3: CASSVFSGGRDTQYF. The CDR3 DNA is TGTGCCAGCAGTGTTTTCAGCGGGGGTCGGGATACGCAGTATTTT.

This chain connects TRBV27 to TRBJ2-7; 8 bases match TRBD2. CDR3 length: 13 amino acids. Germline assignment: CDR1 MNHEY and CDR2 SMNVEV (reference sequence). V shed 8 bases and J 5 bases; nucleotides not matched to a gene: 8. The CDR3 DNA reads as TGTGCCAGCGCCCTTCGGGGGGGCGACGAGCAGTACTTC. Amino acid sequence: CASALRGGDEQYF.

This clone was counted between two and nine times. The chain recombines TRBV4-1 with TRBJ1-6; the match to TRBD1 covers 8 bases. The CDR3 is 14 residues long. With 5 bases clipped from V and 7 bases from J, the junction kept 4 bases outside the gene matches. CDR1 MGHRA and CDR2 YSYEKL come from the germline V gene. CDR3 in DNA: TGCGCCAGCAGCGCCCGACAGGGGAATTCACCCCTCCACTTT. It translates to CASSARQGNSPLHF.

The genes are TRBV18 and TRBJ1-2; TRBD1 matches at 7 bases. Germline V gene sequence: CDR1 KGHSH, CDR2 LQKENI. The CDR3 covers 16 residues. Trimming at V came to 0 bases and at J to 4 bases, leaving 8 bases not matched to a gene. CDR3 in amino acids: CASSPPPWPGGYGYTF. The CDR3 coding sequence is TGTGCCAGCTCACCACCTCCCTGGCCAGGGGGCTATGGCTACACCTTC.

The chain is built from TRBV28 and TRBJ2-1; TRBD1 might be the D (5 bases). The CDR3 has 14 residues. Deletions cut 7 bases from V and 4 bases from J, with 14 bases between. CDR1 MDHEN and CDR2 SYDVKM come from the germline V gene. The CDR3 loop reads CASKLPREYNEQFF. CDR3 in DNA: TGTGCCAGCAAATTGCCCAGGGAATACAATGAGCAGTTCTTC.

CDR3 DNA sequence: TGTGCCAGCAGCCTCAGGGGCTCCTCTGGAAACACCATATATTTT. It specifies CASSLRGSSGNTIYF. The V gene is TRBV6-1, the J gene TRBJ1-3; TRBD1 is a possible D gene (6 bases). Germline V gene lookup returns CDR1 MNHNS and CDR2 SASEGT. Trimming took 6 bases from V and 0 from J, leaving 12 bases between them. This CDR3 comprises 15 residues.

J is TRBJ2-3 and V is TRBV7-9, with a possible D match to TRBD2 (7 bases). The V end was cut by 6 bases, the J end by 6 bases, with 13 bases between. The CDR3 has 13 amino acids. Germline V lookup: CDR1 SEHNR, CDR2 FQNEAQ (reference sequence). CDR3 bases: TGTGCCAGCAGGGAGGCGGGGGCCGATACGCAGTATTTT. Its translation: CASREAGADTQYF. The variable domain in full, completed from reference TRBV7-9 and TRBJ2-3, reads DTGVSQNPRHKITKRGQNVTFRCDPISEHNRLYWYRQTLGQGPEFLTYFQNEAQLEKSRLLSDRFSAERPKGSFSTLEIQRTEQGDSAMYLCASREAGADTQYFGPGTRLTVL.